This T cell receptor beta chain was captured in a study of PD-1 blockade in classical Hodgkin lymphoma. Brentuximab vedotin exposure varied, and every patient relapsed after autologous stem cell transplantation. Concerning this clone itself: Its antigen is not identified.

General study findings and limits: The origin of the repertoire differences remains undefined, with disease activity or prior therapy as possible causes. Nivolumab initiated under 1 year post-ASCT led to patient exclusion.

Looked up from germline, CDR1 is SGHRS and CDR2 is YFSETQ. The CDR3 is 15 residues long. V was trimmed by 2 bases and J by 6 bases, leaving 15 bases between them. The protocol was immunoSEQ multiplex PCR, while the TCRdb copy is restricted to in-frame clones and leaves out a portion. The sample consists of some 58,000 clones, more than 75% of them appearing once. The sample here was peripheral blood mononuclear cells (PBMCs), taken before the second cycle of nivolumab. The chain is built from TRBV5-1 and TRBJ2-4; D not resolved. The TCR comes from a human donor with classical Hodgkin lymphoma. The CDR3 loop reads CASSLSIQNPNIQYF. DNA of the CDR3: TGCGCCAGCAGCTTATCTATACAGAACCCAAACATTCAGTACTTC. Full variable domain (missing parts from reference TRBV5-1 and TRBJ2-4): KAGVTQTPRYLIKTRGQQVTLSCSPISGHRSVSWYQQTPGQGLQFLFEYFSETQRNKGNFPGRFSGRQFSNSRSEMNVSTLELGDSALYLCASSLSIQNPNIQYFGAGTRLSVL.